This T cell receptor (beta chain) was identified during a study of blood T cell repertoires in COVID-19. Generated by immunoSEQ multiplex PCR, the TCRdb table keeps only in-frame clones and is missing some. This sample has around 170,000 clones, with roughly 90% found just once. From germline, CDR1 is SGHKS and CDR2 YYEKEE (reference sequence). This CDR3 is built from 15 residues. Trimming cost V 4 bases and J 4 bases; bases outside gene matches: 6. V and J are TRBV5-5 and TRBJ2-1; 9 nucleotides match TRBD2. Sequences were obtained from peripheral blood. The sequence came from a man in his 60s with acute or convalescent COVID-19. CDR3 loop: CASSETSGLYNEQFF. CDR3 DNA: TGTGCCAGCAGCGAGACTAGCGGATTGTACAATGAGCAGTTCTTC.